Listed below are T cell receptor beta chains from one sample, sequenced in a study of blood T cell repertoires in COVID-19. The protocol was immunoSEQ multiplex PCR, while the TCRdb copy is restricted to in-frame clones and leaves out a portion. The sample yields about 250,000 clones, about 87% seen once. Sequencing was carried out using peripheral blood. Receptor source: a woman in her 30s with COVID-19, enrolled during active disease. Both conserved end residues are part of each CDR3. A D gene is named only where the DNA matches it firmly.

TRBJ2-5 TRBV7-9 TRBD1 CASSSRTGNQETQYF
TRBJ2-1 TRBV6-5 NA CASRTGDSNEQFF
TRBJ2-3 TRBV6-4 TRBD2 CASSVGGRPDTQYF
TRBJ2-7 TRBV5-1 NA CASTPPAALLYEQYF
TRBJ2-1 TRBV6-2/TRBV6-3 NA CASSGGGEGYNEQFF
TRBJ2-1 TRBV28 TRBD1 CASSEAGTAYNEQFF
TRBJ1-5 TRBV12-3/TRBV12-4 NA CAIHDSPNQPQHF
TRBJ1-4 TRBV4-3 NA CASSQDLGDGNEKLFF
TRBJ2-6 TRBV27 TRBD1 CASSSKGTGVYSGANVLTF
TRBJ2-3 TRBV5-5 TRBD1 CASSFDRDSRF
TRBJ2-1 TRBV5-1 NA CASSLGGSSNNEQFF
TRBJ2-6 TRBV19 TRBD1 CASSIYLNRGPGANVLTF
TRBJ2-1 TRBV9 TRBD2 CASSQTSGYSNEQFF
TRBJ1-4 TRBV11-2 NA CASSLNAGRWEKLFF
TRBJ1-2 TRBV7-9 TRBD1 CASSLVQGNGYTF
TRBJ2-3 TRBV6-6 NA CASSLLTGKLTDTQYF
TRBJ2-5 TRBV7-8 TRBD2 CASSPRVRGGRETQYF
TRBJ1-6 TRBV2 NA CASSAGSSYNSPLHF
TRBJ2-3 TRBV10-3 TRBD1 CAISELDREDTQYF
TRBJ1-5 TRBV3-1/TRBV3-2 NA CASSQLARILGNQPQHF
TRBJ2-3 TRBV5-8 NA CAGGGQADTQYF
TRBJ2-2 TRBV5-5 NA CASSPHNTGELFF
TRBJ1-1 TRBV6-5 TRBD1 CASRTGQGATEAFF
TRBJ2-3 TRBV4-2 TRBD2 CASSQSGGGGTSTDTQYF
TRBJ2-3 TRBV5-6 NA CASSLGASTDTQYF
TRBJ2-3 TRBV2 TRBD2 CASSELTSGVRADTQYF
TRBJ1-5 TRBV7-2 NA CASSPAGFSDQPQHF
TRBJ2-7 TRBV23-1 TRBD1 CASSQGDRASPYEQYF
TRBJ1-1 TRBV10-1 NA CASSELVDGTEAFF
TRBJ2-7 TRBV7-9 NA CASTKGGHNYEQYF
TRBJ1-4 TRBV7-2 NA CASSQRASNEKLFF
TRBJ1-2 TRBV5-1 TRBD1 CASSPQTGLAMNYGYTF
TRBJ1-1 TRBV7-9 NA CASSFPPGAFF
TRBJ1-1 TRBV5-1 NA CASSFGGDTEAFF
TRBJ2-7 TRBV11-1 NA CASSLGSGLPLYEQYF
TRBJ1-5 TRBV6-5 TRBD1 CASSFTGGQPQHF
TRBJ1-4 TRBV7-6 TRBD1 CASSNYPRGQGAGEKLFF
TRBJ2-7 TRBV28 NA CASSFAGKPYEQYF
TRBJ2-3 TRBV7-2 NA CASSFRVNTDTQYF
TRBJ2-7 TRBV4-1 TRBD1 CASSQDRGQWYEQYF
TRBJ2-3 TRBV18 NA CASSSTWEDTQYF
TRBJ1-2 TRBV6-2/TRBV6-3 TRBD1 CASSPGQAAGYTF
TRBJ2-1 TRBV5-1 NA CASSHVEGGEQFF
TRBJ1-1 TRBV13 NA CASSPQHLTEAFF
TRBJ2-7 TRBV6-1 NA CASSDRGDSYEQYF
TRBJ2-5 TRBV9 NA CASSPPEETQYF
TRBJ1-1 TRBV15 TRBD1 CATSRDQGALGANTEAFF
TRBJ2-5 TRBV2 NA CASTLSGVSGLETQYF
TRBJ1-1 TRBV10-3 NA CAITDGGHAFF
TRBJ2-1 TRBV28 TRBD1 CASSRAGTVSYNEQFF
TRBJ2-7 TRBV2 NA CASGREQYF
TRBJ2-3 TRBV6-5 TRBD2 CASSYRGDGDTQYF
TRBJ1-6 TRBV5-8 NA CASSLISAPLHF
TRBJ2-7 TRBV10-3 TRBD2 CAISETSGGASDEQYF
TRBJ1-2 TRBV27 TRBD1 CASSVALGQGSYGYTF